These 18 T cell receptor beta chains were sequenced from one sample in a study of shared clonotypes between healthy human individuals. Data came from immunoSEQ multiplex PCR; TCRdb stores just in-frame clones and leaves some out. The sample has 450,000 to 600,000 clones, around three quarters seen once; the top ten hold more than 10%. What was sequenced was PBMCs. These receptors were taken from a middle-aged woman in good health. Some clones in this sample may be carry-over from other donors' samples.

The chain has TRBV29-1 and TRBJ2-1, with TRBD1 as a possible D gene (5 bases). Germline V gene data show CDR1 as SQVTM and CDR2 as ANQGSEA. V dropped 3 bases and J dropped 4 bases, with 22 bases sitting between them. There are 17 residues in the CDR3. This chain's CDR3 is CSVDGRTSGASYNEQFF. DNA for the CDR3: TGCAGCGTTGATGGGCGGACGTCTGGGGCCTCTTACAATGAGCAGTTCTTC.

This chain connects TRBV10-3 to TRBJ1-3, with D perhaps matching TRBD1 (5 bases). CDR3 size: 15 residues. The V end was cut by 2 bases, the J end by 0 bases, with 8 bases between. In germline, CDR1 is ENHRY, CDR2 SYGVKD. DNA for the CDR3: TGTGCCATCAGTGAGAGGGGCAGCTCTGGAAACACCATATATTTT. It codes for CAISERGSSGNTIYF.

The gene calls are TRBV6-5 and TRBJ2-1; 9 positions match TRBD2. The germline gives CDR1 MNHEY, CDR2 SVGAGI. The CDR3 runs to 15 residues. With V trimmed by 8 bases and J by 4 bases, 9 bases remained unmatched. This CDR3 reads CASVSTSGLYNEQFF. The CDR3 nucleotides are TGTGCCAGCGTTTCGACTAGCGGTTTATACAATGAGCAGTTCTTC.

In DNA form, the CDR3 reads TGCGCCAGCAGCTTCCGACAGGGGCCCGACCTAGGGGAGCTGTTTTTT. Encoded protein: CASSFRQGPDLGELFF. This chain connects TRBV5-1 to TRBJ2-2; 8 bases are shared with TRBD1. The CDR3 extends over 16 amino acids. Trimming cost V 2 bases and J 8 bases; bases outside gene matches: 11. CDR1 is SGHRS, CDR2 YFSETQ, per germline.

With respect to this clone: This may come from a read error, since a much larger clone is one base off. The chain links TRBV6-5 to TRBJ2-3; tentative D call: TRBD2 (5 bases). Deletions cut 7 bases from V and 0 bases from J, with 14 bases between. CDR1 is MNHEY, CDR2 SVGAGI, per germline. The CDR3 extends over 15 amino acids. CDR3 nucleotide sequence: TGTGCCAGCAATCATGGACTGCAGAGCACAGATACGCAGTATTTT. It is translated as CASNHGLQSTDTQYF.

The chain links TRBV7-8 to TRBJ2-4; D is possibly TRBD1 (7 bases). CDR1 is SGHVS and CDR2 is FQNEAQ in the germline V gene. This CDR3 is 13 amino acids long. V lost 5 bases, J lost 5 bases, and 10 bases lay in between. This chain's CDR3 is CASSGRGENIQYF. CDR3 DNA sequence: TGTGCCAGCAGCGGCAGGGGGGAAAACATTCAGTACTTC.

This chain connects TRBV4-1 to TRBJ2-7; the match to TRBD1 covers 11 bases. This CDR3 is built from 15 residues. V dropped 4 bases and J dropped 3; count of bases not matched to a gene: 5. Germline V CDR1 and CDR2: MGHRA, YSYEKL. The DNA for the CDR3 is TGCGCCAGCAGCCCGGGACAGGGGGGTATCTACGAGCAGTACTTC. Translating it yields CASSPGQGGIYEQYF.

V and J are TRBV28 and TRBJ2-3, with 10 bases that match TRBD2. Germline lookup yields CDR1 MDHEN and CDR2 SYDVKM. The CDR3 spans 18 residues. Trimming at V came to 4 bases and at J to 5 bases, leaving 15 bases not matched to a gene. The CDR3 bases are TGTGCCAGCAGTTCCCCCCGGGAGCGGGAGGGCCGGGGAGATACGCAGTATTTT. Protein product: CASSSPREREGRGDTQYF.

V usage is TRBV10-3 and J usage is TRBJ2-4; D gene unclear. Looked up from germline, CDR1 is ENHRY and CDR2 is SYGVKD. The CDR3 extends over 12 amino acids. Between the trimmed V and J ends, which lost 10 bases and 8 bases, there was a span of 15 bases. The CDR3 bases are TGTGCCACCTCTTGGGGTGCGGACATTCAGTACTTC. It translates to CATSWGADIQYF.

For the CDR3, the DNA is TGTGCCTGGAGTGTAATACGGGGGGCGGATGGCACCGGGGAGCTGTTTTTT. Protein: CAWSVIRGADGTGELFF. This sequence joins TRBV30 and TRBJ2-2; D possibly corresponds to TRBD2 (7 bases). Germline lookup yields CDR1 GTSNPN and CDR2 SVGIG (reference sequence). Trimming pared 0 bases from V and 4 bases from J, leaving 18 bases between. This CDR3 has 17 amino acids.

This clone turned up a few times. The rearrangement uses TRBV30 and TRBJ1-5; TRBD1 matches 7 bases. The V and J ends lost 2 bases and 3 bases, in that order; junction bases with no gene match: 4. From germline, CDR1 is GTSNPN and CDR2 SVGIG (reference sequence). The CDR3 spans 14 residues. As DNA, the CDR3 is TGTGCCTGGAGTAAACAGGGGAACAATCAGCCCCAGCATTTT. It codes for CAWSKQGNNQPQHF.

The V call is TRBV5-4, the J call TRBJ2-7; D not resolved. The CDR3 sequence is 14 residues long. CDR1 SGHNT and CDR2 YYREEE come from the germline V gene (reference sequence). Trimming stripped 2 bases from V and 6 bases from J, with 15 bases between. In DNA form, the CDR3 reads TGTGCCAGCAGCTTAGCTCTGGGCAGTGCCGAGCAGTACTTC. Translation: CASSLALGSAEQYF.

There are many counts of this clone. V and J are TRBV30 and TRBJ1-5; maybe TRBD1 (6 bases). The ends were cut back, 4 bases at V and 7 bases at J, with 14 bases in the middle. This CDR3 spans 13 amino acids. The germline V gene encodes CDR1 GTSNPN and CDR2 SVGIG (reference sequence). This CDR3 reads CAWTAGAGQPQHF. CDR3 coding DNA: TGTGCCTGGACCGCAGGGGCGGGACAGCCCCAGCATTTT.

The J gene is TRBJ1-1, the V gene TRBV25-1; unclear D gene. The CDR3 is 13 residues long. The ends were cut back, 7 bases at V and 4 bases at J, with 13 bases in the middle. Germline CDR1 and CDR2: MGHDK and SYGVNS. CDR3 sequence reads: CASTREYGTEAFF. The CDR3 region has the DNA TGTGCCAGCACACGGGAGTACGGCACTGAAGCTTTCTTT.

This rearrangement joins TRBV7-3 to TRBJ2-1; 8 positions agree with TRBD2. The V gene end was trimmed by 1 base and the J gene end by 6 bases; junction bases not matched to a gene: 2. Germline V gene lookup returns CDR1 SGHTA and CDR2 FQGTGA. The CDR3 is 14 residues long. In nucleotides, the CDR3 is TGTGCCAGCAGCTTAAGCGGGAGGCTCAATGAGCAGTTCTTC. This gives the protein CASSLSGRLNEQFF.

This sequence joins TRBV5-1 and TRBJ1-2; unclear D gene. The germline CDR1 and CDR2 sequences are SGHRS and YFSETQ. CDR3 length equals 15 residues. V lost 0 bases and J 4 bases, leaving 13 bases between the germline ends. The CDR3 DNA sequence: TGCGCCAGCAGCTTGGTCTCCCAAAAGTCCTATGGCTACACCTTC. It translates to CASSLVSQKSYGYTF.

V usage is TRBV25-1 and J usage is TRBJ2-3, with no clear D. Trimming removed 4 bases from V and 0 bases from J, with 11 bases in between. CDR1 MGHDK and CDR2 SYGVNS come from the germline V gene. This CDR3 is 15 amino acids long. Here the CDR3 reads CASSVSQSSTDTQYF. The CDR3 nucleotides are TGTGCCAGCAGTGTATCCCAGTCCAGCACAGATACGCAGTATTTT. Using reference TRBV25-1 and TRBJ2-3 for the parts outside the CDR3, the full variable domain is EADIYQTPRYLVIGTGKKITLECSQTMGHDKMYWYQQDPGMELHLIHYSYGVNSTEKGDLSSESTVSRIRTEHFPLTLESARPSHTSQYLCASSVSQSSTDTQYFGPGTRLTVL.

The chain links TRBV11-2 to TRBJ2-2; possibly TRBD2 for D (5 bases). V lost 0 bases, J lost 7 bases, and 6 bases lay in between. This CDR3 contains 13 residues. Germline CDR1 and CDR2: SGHAT and FQNNGV. CDR3 bases: TGTGCCAGCAGCTTAGATCGGGGCGGGGAGCTGTTTTTT. Its protein product is CASSLDRGGELFF.